This T cell receptor (beta chain) was identified in a study of shared clonotypes between healthy human individuals. At the level of the study: Donors had three CD4 naive, three CD4 memory, two CD8 naive and one CD8 memory plate apiece.

The data were produced by immunoSEQ multiplex PCR, yet TCRdb's version contains in-frame clones alone and is incomplete. The sample lists fewer than 1 million clones, 90% to 97% occurring once. On this clone: What it binds is not known.

Study-wide results and limits: The study's rarefaction showed incomplete sorted-subset sequencing despite large depth. Only blood samples were collected, and tissue repertoires likely differ.

Germline CDR1 is MGHRA and CDR2 is YSYEKL. V gave up 0 bases and J gave up 4 bases, with 7 bases separating them. CDR3 size: 14 residues. Terminally differentiated effector memory CD45RA+ cells were excluded from the naive CD8 cells, which were CD45RO-negative and positively selected for CCR7. The chain links TRBV4-1 to TRBJ2-1; D unresolved. The sequence was collected from a man younger than 45 in good health. The sequenced sample was naive CD8+ T cells sorted from blood. CDR3 bases: TGCGCCAGCAGCCAAGATCAGAGGTACAATGAGCAGTTCTTC. Translated: CASSQDQRYNEQFF.